This TCR beta chain was obtained from a study of cytomegalovirus exposure and HLA in healthy donors. To note about this clone: What it binds is unknown.

Study observations and caveats: Reports credit the classifier with highly specific, highly sensitive diagnosis of cytomegalovirus status. It was 150 to 200 TCR beta chains that were listed as cytomegalovirus-associated.

CDR3 size: 12 residues. Germline CDR1 reads SNHLY; CDR2 reads FYNNEI. Trimming left V 3 bases short and J 8 bases short, with 8 bases between. Repertoires were generated with immunoSEQ multiplex PCR, while TCRdb's copy carries only in-frame clones and drops some. The sample lists tens of thousands of clones, roughly 94% occurring once. The clonotype was recovered from a woman aged 18-35 years in good health and CMV-seropositive. Sequences were obtained from PBMCs. The rearrangement links TRBV2 to TRBJ2-1, with D perhaps matching TRBD1 (6 bases). Here the CDR3 reads CASSDTGHEQFF. Written as DNA, the CDR3 is TGTGCCAGCAGTGATACAGGGCATGAGCAGTTCTTC.